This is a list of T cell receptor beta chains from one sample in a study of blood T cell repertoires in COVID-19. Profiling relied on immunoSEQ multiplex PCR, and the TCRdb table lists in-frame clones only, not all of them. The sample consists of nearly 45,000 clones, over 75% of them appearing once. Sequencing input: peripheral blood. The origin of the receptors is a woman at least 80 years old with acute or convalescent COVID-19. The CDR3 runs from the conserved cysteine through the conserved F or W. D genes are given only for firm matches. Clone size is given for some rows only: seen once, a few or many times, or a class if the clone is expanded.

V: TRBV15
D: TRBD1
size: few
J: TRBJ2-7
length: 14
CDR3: CATSPPGQGYEQYF
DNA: TGTGCCACCAGCCCCCCGGGACAGGGCTACGAGCAGTACTTC

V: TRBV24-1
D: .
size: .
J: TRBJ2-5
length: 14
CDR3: CATSENVGGETQYF
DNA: TGTGCCACCAGTGAGAACGTTGGGGGGGAGACCCAGTACTTC

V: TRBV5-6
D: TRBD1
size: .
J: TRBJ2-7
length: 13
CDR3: CASSRDRKYEQYF
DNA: TGTGCCAGCAGCCGGGACAGGAAATACGAGCAGTACTTC

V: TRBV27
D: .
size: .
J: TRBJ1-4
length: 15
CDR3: CASSLRGRGWEKLFF
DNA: TGTGCCAGCAGTTTACGCGGCAGGGGCTGGGAAAAACTGTTTTTT

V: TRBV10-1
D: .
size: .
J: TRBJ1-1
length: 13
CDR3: CASRGDGGLEAFF
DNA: TGCGCCAGCAGGGGGGACGGGGGATTAGAAGCTTTCTTT

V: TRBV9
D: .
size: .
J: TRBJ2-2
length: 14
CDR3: CASNKQGGTGELFF
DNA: TGTGCCAGCAATAAACAGGGTGGCACCGGGGAGCTGTTTTTT

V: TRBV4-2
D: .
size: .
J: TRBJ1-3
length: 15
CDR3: CASSQERTAGNTIYF
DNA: TGTGCCAGCAGCCAAGAACGGACAGCTGGAAACACCATATATTTT

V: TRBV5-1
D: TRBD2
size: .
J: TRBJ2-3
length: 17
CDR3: CASSLLAGGGSTDTQYF
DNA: TGCGCCAGCAGCTTGCTAGCGGGAGGTGGTAGTACAGATACGCAGTATTTT

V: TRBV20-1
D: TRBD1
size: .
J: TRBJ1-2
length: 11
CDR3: CSGTGDYGYTF
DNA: TGCAGCGGGACAGGGGACTATGGCTACACCTTC

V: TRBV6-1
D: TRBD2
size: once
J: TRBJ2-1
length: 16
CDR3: CASSALAGASYNEQFF
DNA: TGTGCCAGCAGTGCCTTAGCGGGAGCCTCCTACAATGAGCAGTTCTTC

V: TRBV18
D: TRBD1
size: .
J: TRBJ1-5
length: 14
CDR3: CASSPRQGESAQHF
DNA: TGTGCCAGCTCACCGCGACAGGGGGAGTCGGCCCAGCATTTT

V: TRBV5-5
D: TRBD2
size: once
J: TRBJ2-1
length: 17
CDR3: CASSFRGTGGPYNEQFF
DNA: TGTGCCAGCAGCTTTAGGGGGACGGGAGGGCCGTACAATGAGCAGTTCTTC

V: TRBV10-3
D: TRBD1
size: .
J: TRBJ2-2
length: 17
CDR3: CAISPSQGQGTAGELFF
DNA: TGTGCCATCAGCCCATCCCAGGGACAGGGGACGGCCGGGGAGCTGTTTTTT

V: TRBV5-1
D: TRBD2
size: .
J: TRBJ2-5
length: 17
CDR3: CASRALSGRAATETQYF
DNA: TGCGCCAGCAGGGCCCTAAGCGGGAGGGCCGCTACAGAGACCCAGTACTTC

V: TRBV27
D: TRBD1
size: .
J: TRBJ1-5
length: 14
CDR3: CASRSTGNNQPQHF
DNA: TGTGCCAGCAGGTCGACAGGGAACAATCAGCCCCAGCATTTT

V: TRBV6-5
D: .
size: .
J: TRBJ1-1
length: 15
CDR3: CASGKDSRGYTEAFF
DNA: TGTGCCAGCGGAAAGGACTCTCGGGGGTACACTGAAGCTTTCTTT

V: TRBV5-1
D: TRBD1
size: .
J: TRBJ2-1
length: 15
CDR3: CASRPRGHPYNEQFF
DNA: TGCGCCAGCAGACCGAGGGGGCATCCCTACAATGAGCAGTTCTTC

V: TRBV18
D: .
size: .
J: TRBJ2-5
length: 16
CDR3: CASSQLTGPPQGTQYF
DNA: TGTGCCAGCTCTCAACTTACCGGGCCCCCCCAGGGGACCCAGTACTTC

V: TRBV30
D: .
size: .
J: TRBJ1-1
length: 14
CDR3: CASSGSGGNTEAFF
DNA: TGTGCCTCGAGCGGTTCGGGGGGGAACACTGAAGCTTTCTTT

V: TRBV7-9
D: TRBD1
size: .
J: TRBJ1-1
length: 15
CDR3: CASSPWDRDIDEAFF
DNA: TGTGCCAGCAGCCCCTGGGACAGGGATATCGATGAAGCTTTCTTT

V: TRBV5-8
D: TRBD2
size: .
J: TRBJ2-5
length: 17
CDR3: CASSSPGTSGTTETQYF
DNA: TGTGCCAGCAGCTCCCCCGGGACTAGCGGGACTACGGAGACCCAGTACTTC

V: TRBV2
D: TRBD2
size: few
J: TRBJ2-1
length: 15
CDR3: CASTPRGAGVNEQFF
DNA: TGTGCCAGCACTCCGCGGGGGGCTGGAGTCAATGAGCAGTTCTTC

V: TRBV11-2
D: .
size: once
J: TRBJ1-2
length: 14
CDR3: CASSLGRGFTGYTF
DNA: TGTGCCAGCAGCTTAGGAAGGGGATTCACCGGCTACACCTTC

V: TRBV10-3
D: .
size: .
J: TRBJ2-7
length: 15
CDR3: CAISNGQSTLYEQYF
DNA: TGTGCCATCAGCAACGGACAGTCCACCCTTTACGAGCAGTACTTC

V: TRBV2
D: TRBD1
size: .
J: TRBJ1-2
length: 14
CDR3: CASSRTGANYGYTF
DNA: TGTGCCAGCAGTCGGACAGGAGCCAACTATGGCTACACCTTC

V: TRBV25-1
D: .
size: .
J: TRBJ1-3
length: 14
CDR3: CASSDSGAGNTIYF
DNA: TGTGCCAGCAGTGATTCAGGCGCCGGAAACACCATATATTTT

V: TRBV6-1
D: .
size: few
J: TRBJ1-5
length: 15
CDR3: CASSEGGDSNQPQHF
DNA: TGTGCCAGCAGTGAAGGGGGGGATAGCAATCAGCCCCAGCATTTT

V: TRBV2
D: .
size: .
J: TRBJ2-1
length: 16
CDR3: CASSEAGGIIGNEQFF
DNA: TGTGCCAGCAGTGAAGCGGGCGGGATAATAGGGAATGAGCAGTTCTTC

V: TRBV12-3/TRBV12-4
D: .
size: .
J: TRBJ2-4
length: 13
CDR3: CASSLTGKNIQYF
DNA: TGTGCCAGCAGTCTAACCGGGAAAAACATTCAGTACTTC

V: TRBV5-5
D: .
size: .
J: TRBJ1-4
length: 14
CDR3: CASSRPGTNEKLFF
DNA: TGTGCCAGCAGCCGACCGGGGACTAATGAAAAACTGTTTTTT

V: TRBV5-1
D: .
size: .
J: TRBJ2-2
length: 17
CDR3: CASTTGSSGSNTGELFF
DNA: TGCGCCAGCACCACAGGGAGTAGCGGGTCGAACACCGGGGAGCTGTTTTTT

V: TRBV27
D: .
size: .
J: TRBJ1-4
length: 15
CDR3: CASSLLPGMGEKLFF
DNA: TGTGCCAGCAGTTTACTTCCAGGGATGGGTGAAAAACTGTTTTTT

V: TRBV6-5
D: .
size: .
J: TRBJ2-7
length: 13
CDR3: CVSSYGLGGEQYF
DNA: TGTGTCAGCAGTTACGGTTTAGGCGGCGAGCAGTACTTC

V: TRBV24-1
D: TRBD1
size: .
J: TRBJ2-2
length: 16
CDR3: CATSPSGTGGFGELFF
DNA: TGTGCCACCAGTCCTTCCGGGACAGGGGGCTTTGGGGAGCTGTTTTTT

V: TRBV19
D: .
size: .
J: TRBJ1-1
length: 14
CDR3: CASLGGGRGTEAFF
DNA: TGTGCCAGCCTAGGGGGGGGCAGGGGCACTGAAGCTTTCTTT

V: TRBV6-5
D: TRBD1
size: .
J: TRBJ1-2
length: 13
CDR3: CASSTGADYGYTF
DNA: TGTGCCAGCAGTACAGGGGCCGACTATGGCTACACCTTC

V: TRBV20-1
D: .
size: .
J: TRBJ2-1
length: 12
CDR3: CSASPRPNEQFF
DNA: TGCAGTGCTAGTCCTCGTCCCAATGAGCAGTTCTTC